Following are 30 T cell receptor beta chains from one sample sequenced in a study of blood T cell repertoires in COVID-19. Data came from immunoSEQ multiplex PCR; TCRdb stores just in-frame clones and leaves some out. The sample lists hundreds of thousands of clones, about 83% seen once, with around 2.5% in the top ten. Source material: peripheral blood. These receptors all stem from a woman aged 40 to 50 with active or convalescent COVID-19.

The rearrangement joins TRBV30 to TRBJ1-3; the D is unclear. Trimming took 1 base from V and 0 from J, leaving 13 bases between them. This CDR3 has 16 residues. The V gene's germline CDR1 is GTSNPN and CDR2 SVGIG (reference sequence). This CDR3 is CAWSAAALSSGNTIYF. In DNA, the CDR3 is TGTGCCTGGAGTGCGGCAGCGTTAAGCTCTGGAAACACCATATATTTT.

The CDR3 spells CASSLRYEQYF. The CDR3 DNA reads as TGTGCCAGCTCACTGCGATACGAGCAGTACTTC. The gene calls are TRBV18 and TRBJ2-7; no clear D. This CDR3 comprises 11 residues. Germline CDR1 is KGHSH and CDR2 is LQKENI. Between the trimmed V and J ends, which lost 4 bases and 4 bases, there was a span of 5 bases.

This clone was counted only a few times. The chain couples TRBV4-1 to TRBJ2-3, with TRBD2 matching 10 bases. The CDR3 totals 16 residues. CDR1 MGHRA and CDR2 YSYEKL come from the germline V gene. Trimming removed 1 base from V and 4 bases from J; junction bases left unmatched: 5. The CDR3 coding sequence is TGCGCCAGCAGCCAAGGGAGCGGGGGGGTTTCAGATACGCAGTATTTT. The encoded protein is CASSQGSGGVSDTQYF.

A remark on this clone: One end of the junction is discordant with germline, which a read error may explain. V usage is TRBV29-1 and J usage is TRBJ2-7; 16 bases are shared with TRBD2. The CDR3 runs 15 residues. Looked up from germline, CDR1 is SQVTM and CDR2 is ANQGSEA. The CDR3 coding sequence is TGCAGCGTAGAAGGGACTAGCGGGAGGGCCTACGAGCAGTACTTC. This gives the protein CSVEGTSGRAYEQYF.

V gene TRBV24-1 combines with J gene TRBJ1-2; D gene uncertain. Trimming pared 9 bases from V and 2 bases from J, leaving 18 bases between. CDR3 size: 15 residues. Germline CDR1 KGHDR, CDR2 SFDVKD. CDR3 protein: CATQGGGLLNYGYTF. The CDR3 bases are TGTGCCACCCAAGGTGGAGGCCTCTTAAACTATGGCTACACCTTC.

Note on this clone: Other nucleotide sequences from this sample produce the same CDR3. The CDR3 spells CASSPDSSGNTIYF. Here the CDR3 DNA reads TGTGCCAGCAGCCCTGACAGCTCTGGAAACACCATATATTTT. V gene TRBV3-1 (or the pseudogene TRBV3-2) combines with J gene TRBJ1-3; a weak D match, TRBD1 (5 bases). Germline V lookup: CDR1 LGHDT, CDR2 YNNKEL (reference sequence). CDR3 length equals 14 residues. Trimming took 4 bases from V and 0 from J, leaving 7 bases between them.

V and J are TRBV27 and TRBJ2-7, with D perhaps TRBD2 (5 bases). V was trimmed by 6 bases and J by 2 bases, leaving 11 bases between them. Germline values: CDR1 MNHEY, CDR2 SMNVEV (reference sequence). This CDR3 comprises 13 residues. The CDR3 DNA follows: TGTGCCAGCAGGCGTGAGGGTCCCTACGAGCAGTACTTC. Protein product: CASRREGPYEQYF.

The V and J genes are TRBV5-4 and TRBJ2-1, with D perhaps TRBD1 (7 bases). The ends were cut back, 4 bases at V and 6 bases at J, with 14 bases in the middle. The CDR3 runs to 14 residues. Germline CDR1 reads SGHNT; CDR2 reads YYREEE (reference sequence). DNA for the CDR3: TGTGCCAGCAGCGATCGACAGGGAGGCAATGAGCAGTTCTTC. Translation gives CASSDRQGGNEQFF.

This clone appeared a few times. The identical CDR3 is also encoded by other nucleotide sequences in the sample. The gene calls are TRBV30 and TRBJ1-4, with a possible D match to TRBD1 (6 bases). Trimming stripped 1 base from V and 11 bases from J, with 8 bases between. From germline, CDR1 is GTSNPN and CDR2 SVGIG (reference sequence). The CDR3 length is 11 residues. The chain's CDR3 is CAWSAGEKLFF. The CDR3 DNA is TGTGCCTGGAGTGCAGGGGAGAAACTGTTTTTT.

This chain uses TRBV12-2 with TRBJ2-1; TRBD2 is the table's D call and was not checked against the DNA. TRBV12-2 is reported as a pseudogene. This CDR3 has 11 amino acids. CDR3 amino acids: CASRSHGEQFF. DNA for the CDR3: TGTGCAAGTCGCTCGCACGGTGAGCAGTTCTTC.

The chain couples TRBV7-2 to TRBJ2-3; 8 positions match TRBD2. CDR1 SGHTA and CDR2 FQGNSA come from the germline V gene. The V gene end was trimmed by 5 bases and the J gene end by 8 bases; junction bases not matched to a gene: 12. CDR3 length: 15 amino acids. The CDR3 here is CASSARLVAGGTQYF. CDR3 nucleotide sequence: TGTGCCAGCAGCGCGCGCCTGGTGGCGGGGGGTACGCAGTATTTT.

The genes are TRBV10-2 and TRBJ2-6, with D possibly TRBD1 on 5 matching bases. The germline V gene has CDR1 WSHSY and CDR2 SAAADI. With 1 base removed from V and 0 bases from J, the gap between germline ends came to 13 bases. The CDR3 is made up of 18 amino acids. The CDR3 coding sequence is TGCGCCAGCAGTGAGTTGGAGACAGCAGTCTCTGGGGCCAACGTCCTGACTTTC. It translates to CASSELETAVSGANVLTF.

In its sample, this clone was seen a few times. CDR3 protein: CASSLDPGTQYTEAFF. The CDR3 DNA reads as TGTGCCAGCAGCTTAGATCCTGGGACACAGTACACTGAAGCTTTCTTT. This rearrangement joins TRBV11-2 to TRBJ1-1; possible D gene TRBD1, 6 bases. The CDR3 covers 16 residues. Trimming pared 0 bases from V and 3 bases from J, leaving 14 bases between. Germline CDR1 SGHAT, CDR2 FQNNGV. The variable domain in full, completed from reference TRBV11-2 and TRBJ1-1, reads EAGVAQSPRYKIIEKRQSVAFWCNPISGHATLYWYQQILGQGPKLLIQFQNNGVVDDSQLPKDRFSAERLKGVDSTLKIQPAKLEDSAVYLCASSLDPGTQYTEAFFGQGTRLTVV.

V usage is TRBV28 and J usage is TRBJ1-1; TRBD1 is a possible D gene (5 bases). In germline, CDR1 is MDHEN, CDR2 SYDVKM. The germline V and J ends were trimmed by 4 bases and 2 bases, with 8 bases remaining between them. This CDR3 spans 13 amino acids. CDR3 amino acids: CASSSRVNTEAFF. CDR3 coding DNA: TGTGCCAGCAGTTCCAGGGTTAACACTGAAGCTTTCTTT.

This clone was seen more than once but under ten times. The V and J genes are TRBV9 and TRBJ2-3; 10 bases match TRBD2. J was trimmed by 5 bases and V by 3 bases; bases with no gene match: 9. The germline CDR1 and CDR2 sequences are SGDLS and YYNGEE. This CDR3 has 16 amino acids. The CDR3 bases are TGTGCCAGCAGCGCCACGGGAGCGGGGGGGCAAGATACGCAGTATTTT. It specifies CASSATGAGGQDTQYF.

The V and J genes are TRBV11-3 and TRBJ1-1; D is unresolved. The germline CDR1 and CDR2 sequences are SGHNT and YENEEA. This CDR3 has 12 residues. The V end was cut by 1 base, the J end by 3 bases, with 3 bases between. For the CDR3, the DNA is TGTGCCAGCAGCTTAGTCTACACTGAAGCTTTCTTT. Its translation is CASSLVYTEAFF.

The chain recombines TRBV28 with TRBJ1-4; 9 bases are shared with TRBD1. With V trimmed by 5 bases and J by 0 bases, 16 bases remained unmatched. CDR3 length: 20 amino acids. In germline, CDR1 is MDHEN, CDR2 SYDVKM. The CDR3 DNA reads as TGTGCCAGCAGTCTATACCAACCGGGACAGGGAAGAACAACTAATGAAAAACTGTTTTTT. Encoded protein: CASSLYQPGQGRTTNEKLFF.

The CDR3 spells CASSVYLAGEETQYF. The CDR3 nucleotides are TGTGCCAGCAGCGTATACCTAGCGGGAGAAGAGACCCAGTACTTC. This rearrangement joins TRBV9 to TRBJ2-5, with 10 bases aligning to TRBD2. V was pared by 1 base and J by 3 bases, with 3 bases of the junction left unmatched. This CDR3 is built from 15 residues. Germline CDR1 and CDR2: SGDLS and YYNGEE.

The V gene is TRBV28, the J gene TRBJ2-3; D might be TRBD2 (6 bases). In germline, CDR1 is MDHEN, CDR2 SYDVKM. V shed 1 base and J shed 1 base, with 12 bases lying between them. The CDR3 length is 16 residues. CDR3 nucleotides: TGTGCCAGCAGTTTATTTGGGGGGTCCGGCACAGATACGCAGTATTTT. This encodes CASSLFGGSGTDTQYF.

The rearrangement uses TRBV11-2 and TRBJ2-3; 8 bases are a match to TRBD1. The CDR3 runs 15 residues. Germline loops: CDR1 SGHAT, CDR2 FQNNGV. J lost 8 bases, V lost 1 base, and 8 bases had no gene match. CDR3 residues: CASSLGQGARGTQYF. The CDR3 DNA reads as TGTGCCAGCAGCTTAGGGCAGGGGGCAAGGGGTACGCAGTATTTT.

The table lists this clone with a few counts. The chain joins TRBV6-5 to TRBJ2-7, with TRBD1 matching over 9 bases. The CDR3 loop spans 15 amino acids. The V gene's germline CDR1 is MNHEY and CDR2 SVGAGI. V lost 10 bases and J lost 3; bases outside the gene matches: 13. The CDR3 loop reads CATHLPGTGYYEQYF. In DNA form, the CDR3 reads TGTGCCACCCACCTCCCCGGGACAGGGTACTACGAGCAGTACTTC.

This chain connects TRBV5-1 to TRBJ1-1; a weak D match, TRBD1 (6 bases). Germline loops: CDR1 SGHRS, CDR2 YFSETQ. CDR3 length: 13 amino acids. The V end was cut by 0 bases, the J end by 4 bases, with 7 bases between. CDR3 loop: CASSLEGGTEAFF. The DNA of the CDR3 is TGCGCCAGCAGCTTGGAAGGGGGCACTGAAGCTTTCTTT.

The table lists this clone with a count of one. The chain joins TRBV27 to TRBJ2-6; D remains unclear. The V and J ends lost 5 bases and 4 bases respectively, with 6 bases between them. This CDR3 has 13 amino acids. In germline, CDR1 is MNHEY, CDR2 SMNVEV (reference sequence). DNA of the CDR3: TGTGCCAGCAGTCACACCGGGGCCAACGTCCTGACTTTC. It is translated as CASSHTGANVLTF.

The chain joins TRBV5-4 to TRBJ2-3, with 8 nucleotides matching TRBD1. The CDR3 is 15 amino acids. Germline V gene sequence: CDR1 SGHNT, CDR2 YYREEE (reference sequence). The J segment lost 4 bases and the V segment lost 4 bases, leaving 8 bases of the junction unmatched. The CDR3 sequence is CASSVQDRGADTQYF. For the CDR3, the DNA is TGTGCCAGCAGCGTTCAAGACAGGGGTGCAGATACGCAGTATTTT.

CDR3 residues: CASSWFGSEKLFF. In nucleotides, the CDR3 is TGTGCCAGCAGTTGGTTCGGGTCCGAAAAACTGTTTTTT. V is TRBV6-5 and J is TRBJ1-4; D not resolved. This CDR3 is 13 amino acids long. Germline V gene lookup returns CDR1 MNHEY and CDR2 SVGAGI. Trimming removed 4 bases from V and 8 bases from J, with 11 bases in between.

The V call is TRBV5-4, the J call TRBJ1-2, with D perhaps TRBD1 (6 bases). V was trimmed by 0 bases and J by 0 bases, leaving 15 bases between them. The CDR3 is made up of 17 amino acids. Germline-derived CDR1 and CDR2 are SGHNT and YYREEE (reference sequence). The CDR3 region is CASSLAGGGFANYGYTF. The CDR3, as DNA: TGTGCCAGCAGCTTGGCGGGAGGGGGGTTTGCTAACTATGGCTACACCTTC.

V gene TRBV29-1 combines with J gene TRBJ2-3; unclear D gene. The CDR3 has 13 amino acids. Per the germline V gene, CDR1 is SQVTM and CDR2 is ANQGSEA. Trimming removed 0 bases at V and 0 bases at J, with 4 bases between. The CDR3 nucleotides are TGCAGCGTTGAAGAGGGCAGCACAGATACGCAGTATTTT. Translating it yields CSVEEGSTDTQYF.

V and J are TRBV18 and TRBJ2-3; TRBD2 might be the D (5 bases). Trimming removed 3 bases at V and 4 bases at J, with 23 bases between. The germline V gene has CDR1 KGHSH and CDR2 LQKENI. This CDR3 has 18 residues. The CDR3 nucleotides read TGTGCCAGCTCACCTCTCCCCGGGGTCGGCAGACGGGCAGATACGCAGTATTTT. It translates to CASSPLPGVGRRADTQYF.

This chain uses TRBV24-1 with TRBJ1-3; 9 nucleotides agree with TRBD1. V lost 4 bases to trimming and J lost 0 bases; unmatched junction nucleotides: 3. The CDR3 spans 16 residues. The germline V gene has CDR1 KGHDR and CDR2 SFDVKD. The CDR3 nucleotides read TGTGCCACCAGTGAAGGGACAGGGCGCTCTGGAAACACCATATATTTT. Residues: CATSEGTGRSGNTIYF.

This rearrangement joins TRBV10-3 to TRBJ1-1; D might be TRBD1 (5 bases). The length of the CDR3 is 12 residues. The ends were cut back, 7 bases at V and 4 bases at J, with 10 bases in the middle. Per the germline V gene, CDR1 is ENHRY and CDR2 is SYGVKD. CDR3: CAIMGQGTEAFF. CDR3 sequence (DNA): TGTGCCATCATGGGCCAGGGCACTGAAGCTTTCTTT.